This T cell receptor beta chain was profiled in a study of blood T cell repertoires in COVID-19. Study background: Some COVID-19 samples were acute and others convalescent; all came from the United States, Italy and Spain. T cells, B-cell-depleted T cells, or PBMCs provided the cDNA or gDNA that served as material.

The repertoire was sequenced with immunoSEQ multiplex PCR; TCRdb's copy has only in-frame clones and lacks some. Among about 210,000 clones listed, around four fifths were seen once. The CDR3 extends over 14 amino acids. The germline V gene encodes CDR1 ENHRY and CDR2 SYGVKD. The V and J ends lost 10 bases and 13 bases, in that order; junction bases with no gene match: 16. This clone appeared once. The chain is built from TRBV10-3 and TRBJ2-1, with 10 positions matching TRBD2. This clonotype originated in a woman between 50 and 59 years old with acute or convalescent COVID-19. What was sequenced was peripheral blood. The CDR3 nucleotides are TGTGCCACCCGCGAGGGGCTAGCGGGAGATAGACAGTTCTTC. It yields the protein CATREGLAGDRQFF.